Given below is one TCR beta chain in context. What it binds is unknown. The data derive from a study of T cell responses to AZD1222 COVID-19 vaccine. Study overall: Second-dose groups at about 4 or about 12 weeks were pooled.

The length of the CDR3 is 16 residues. The V and J ends lost 2 bases and 7 bases respectively, with 19 bases between them. Per germline, CDR1 SGHDT and CDR2 YYEEEE. Findings of the study overall: Repertoires were collected only later (after the peak T cell response had occurred). Donors were chiefly white British, with a greater number of females, and clonal diversity was perhaps underestimated. The number of AZD1222 recipients seropositive at baseline was only five to seven.

Method: immunoSEQ multiplex PCR; TCRdb's copy keeps in-frame clones and lacks some. There are approximately 100,000 clones in the sample; 86% occur only once, and under 1.5% lies in the top ten. This clonotype was obtained from an adult in good health. The V call is TRBV5-6, the J call TRBJ2-1; D not certain. The sample was peripheral blood, taken on day 0 of AZD1222 vaccination. CDR3 protein: CASSLEAGFIRNEQFF. DNA of the CDR3: TGTGCCAGCAGCTTAGAGGCTGGGTTCATTAGGAATGAGCAGTTCTTC. The full variable domain, rest sourced from reference TRBV5-6 and TRBJ2-1, is DAGVTQSPTHLIKTRGQQVTLRCSPKSGHDTVSWYQQALGQGPQFIFQYYEEEERQRGNFPDRFSGHQFPNYSSELNVNALLLGDSALYLCASSLEAGFIRNEQFFGPGTRLTVL.